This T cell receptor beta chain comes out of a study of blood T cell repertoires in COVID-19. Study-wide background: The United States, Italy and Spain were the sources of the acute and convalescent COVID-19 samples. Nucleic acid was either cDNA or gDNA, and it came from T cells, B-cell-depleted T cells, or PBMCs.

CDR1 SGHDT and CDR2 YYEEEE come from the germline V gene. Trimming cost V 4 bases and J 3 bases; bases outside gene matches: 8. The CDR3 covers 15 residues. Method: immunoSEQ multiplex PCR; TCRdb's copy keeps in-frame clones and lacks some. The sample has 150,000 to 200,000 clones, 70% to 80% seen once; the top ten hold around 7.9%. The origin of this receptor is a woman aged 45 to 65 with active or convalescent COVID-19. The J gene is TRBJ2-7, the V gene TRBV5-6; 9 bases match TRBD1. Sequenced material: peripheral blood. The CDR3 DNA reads TGTGCCAGCAGCCCGCGGACAGGGGTATACTACGAGCAGTACTTC. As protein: CASSPRTGVYYEQYF.